This is a list of T cell receptor beta chains from one sample in a study of blood T cell repertoires in COVID-19. The repertoire was sequenced with immunoSEQ multiplex PCR; TCRdb's copy has only in-frame clones and lacks some. Here the sample spans some 200,000 clones, around 86% being singletons. The specimen sequenced was peripheral blood. The receptors here all came from a middle-aged woman with acute or convalescent COVID-19. Each CDR3 is given with its conserved first and last residue. The D gene is left open where the match is weak. Clone size is shown for a subset of rows, as once, few, many or a class of expanded clone.

>TRBJ2-1|few|TRBV11-2|TRBD1
TGTGCCAGCCGCCGACAGGGGTTTCTGCGAGAGCAGTTCTTC
CASRRQGFLREQFF
>TRBJ1-2|few|TRBV2|.
TGTGCCAGCAGCCCCGTTCTTGGCTACACCTTC
CASSPVLGYTF
>TRBJ2-3|.|TRBV5-1|TRBD1
TGCGCCAGCAGCCGGACCGGGACAGGAAACACAGATACGCAGTATTTT
CASSRTGTGNTDTQYF
>TRBJ1-1|.|TRBV6-1|.
TGTGCCAGCAGCGAAGAGAGGCACATGAACACTGAAGCTTTCTTT
CASSEERHMNTEAFF
>TRBJ1-2|.|TRBV14|.
TGTGCCAGCAGCCAAGGTGCGGGGCTCCCCCTTAATGGCTACACCTTC
CASSQGAGLPLNGYTF
>TRBJ1-4|.|TRBV30|TRBD1
TGTGCCTGGAGTCTCGGACAGGGTACAGAAAAACTGTTTTTT
CAWSLGQGTEKLFF
>TRBJ1-5|.|TRBV19|TRBD1
TGTGCCAGTATCTCGACAGGGAATCAGCCCCAGCATTTT
CASISTGNQPQHF
>TRBJ1-6|.|TRBV7-3|.
TGTGCCAGCAGAAACGCGGGATCACCCCTCCACTTT
CASRNAGSPLHF
>TRBJ2-5|.|TRBV6-2/TRBV6-3|TRBD2
TGTGCCAGCAGTTACTCCCCCTCTGGCGGGGGAGTGGAGACCCAGTACTTC
CASSYSPSGGGVETQYF
>TRBJ1-5|.|TRBV27|.
TGTGCCAGCAGCTTTGGAACGGGGTCCAATCAGCCCCAGCATTTT
CASSFGTGSNQPQHF
>TRBJ1-6|.|TRBV2|.
TGTGCCAGTCGTAGAGACCAGGGGAGTTCTCTCCACTTT
CASRRDQGSSLHF
>TRBJ1-2|.|TRBV2|TRBD1
TGTGCCAGCAGTGAATACAGGGACAGGGAAGGCTACACCTTC
CASSEYRDREGYTF
>TRBJ1-1|once|TRBV10-3|.
TGTGCCATCAGTGAGGGGGGGGGACAAATTTTTGCTGAAGCTTTCTTT
CAISEGGGQIFAEAFF
>TRBJ2-7|few|TRBV5-1|.
TGCGCCAGCAGCTTGGGTCTTCGTGAGCAGTACTTC
CASSLGLREQYF
>TRBJ2-2|.|TRBV28|TRBD2
TGTGCCAGCAGTTCCGACCCAAGCGGGGCCAACACCGGGGAGCTGTTTTTT
CASSSDPSGANTGELFF
>TRBJ1-1|.|TRBV28|.
TGTGCCAGCAGTTTACGGGAGGTGAACACTGAAGCTTTCTTT
CASSLREVNTEAFF
>TRBJ1-6|.|TRBV5-1|.
TGCGCCAGCAGCTTTGTACAGGGTGATTCACCCCTCCACTTT
CASSFVQGDSPLHF
>TRBJ1-6|once|TRBV19|TRBD1
TGTGCCAGTAGTATAGTGGGACAGCTGTTGAATTCACCCCTCCACTTT
CASSIVGQLLNSPLHF
>TRBJ1-3|.|TRBV11-2|.
TGTGCCAGCCAGTCCCAATCCTCTGGAAACACCATATATTTT
CASQSQSSGNTIYF
>TRBJ2-7|.|TRBV7-2|.
TGTGCCAGCAGCTTAGGCGGGGGCCCCTACGAGCAGTACTTC
CASSLGGGPYEQYF
>TRBJ1-5|.|TRBV28|.
TGTGCCAGCAGTTTATTGACACCCTATAGCAATCAGCCCCAGCATTTT
CASSLLTPYSNQPQHF
>TRBJ1-2|.|TRBV11-2|.
TGTGCCAGCAGCTTAGACAGGGGAAGCTATGGCTACACCTTC
CASSLDRGSYGYTF
>TRBJ1-4|few|TRBV7-9|.
TGTGCCAGCAGCTTAGGTATGGTGGCAGGTGGTGAAAAACTGTTTTTT
CASSLGMVAGGEKLFF
>TRBJ2-1|few|TRBV29-1|TRBD2
TGCAGCGTTTTCCCCACTAGCGGGAGTGACGATGAGCAGTTCTTC
CSVFPTSGSDDEQFF
>TRBJ2-2|.|TRBV30|TRBD1
TGTGCCTGGACGCTGACAGGGACCGGGGAGCTGTTTTTT
CAWTLTGTGELFF
>TRBJ2-2|few|TRBV19|TRBD2
TGTGCCAGTGAAACTAGCGGGAGTAGTACCGGGGAGCTGTTTTTT
CASETSGSSTGELFF
>TRBJ1-2|.|TRBV11-2|.
TGTGCCAGCAGCTCCCCCAGCGGGGCCTATCGCTATGGCTACACCTTC
CASSSPSGAYRYGYTF
>TRBJ2-2|.|TRBV28|TRBD2
TGTGCCAGCAGTTTATATCCTAGCGGGAGTGTCGGGGAGCTGTTTTTT
CASSLYPSGSVGELFF
>TRBJ1-2|.|TRBV6-5|.
TGTGCCAGCAGTCAGGGTATTGGCTACACCTTC
CASSQGIGYTF
>TRBJ1-1|.|TRBV6-1|.
TGTGCCAGCAGTGAAGCGGGCAGGGGGAACACTGAAGCTTTCTTT
CASSEAGRGNTEAFF
>TRBJ1-1|once|TRBV7-2|.
TGTGCCAGCTACCGGTCCCAATCAGGTACTGAAGCTTTCTTT
CASYRSQSGTEAFF
>TRBJ1-3|.|TRBV28|TRBD1
TGTGCCAGCAGCCAACAACAGGGGGCATACACCATATATTTT
CASSQQQGAYTIYF
>TRBJ1-4|.|TRBV28|.
TGTGCCAGCAGCCTGGGGGGGGTTGGAAAACTGTTTTTT
CASSLGGVGKLFF
>TRBJ1-5|few|TRBV30|TRBD1
TGTGCCTGGTCGGGACAGGGGGTTCATCAGCCCCAGCATTTT
CAWSGQGVHQPQHF
>TRBJ1-3|many|TRBV19|TRBD1
TGTGCCAGTAGTAGAGGACAGGGTGGAAACACCATATATTTT
CASSRGQGGNTIYF
>TRBJ2-1|.|TRBV20-1|.
TGCAGTGCTACCGACAATGAGCAGTTCTTC
CSATDNEQFF
>TRBJ2-7|.|TRBV7-9|.
TGTGCCAGCAGCCCTGAGGCCTCCGAGCAGTACTTC
CASSPEASEQYF
>TRBJ1-5|.|TRBV2|.
TGTGCCAGCAGTCAGGGAATGGACCATCAGCCCCAGCATTTT
CASSQGMDHQPQHF
>TRBJ1-2|.|TRBV2|TRBD1
TGTGCCAGCAGCCCACAGGGGCATGGCTACACCTTC
CASSPQGHGYTF
>TRBJ1-1|.|TRBV3-1/TRBV3-2|TRBD1
TGTGCCAGCAGCCAGGGACAGGGCGAAGCTTTCTTT
CASSQGQGEAFF
>TRBJ2-7|.|TRBV10-1|.
TGCGCCAGCAGGTTAGCGGAAAACTACGAGCAGTACTTC
CASRLAENYEQYF
>TRBJ1-1|.|TRBV5-1|TRBD1
TGCGCCAGCAGCTTGGCTGAGGCAGGGGGCACTGAAGCTTTCTTT
CASSLAEAGGTEAFF
>TRBJ1-6|.|TRBV28|.
TGTGCCAGCGGACGGGACTTACTCCACTTT
CASGRDLLHF
>TRBJ1-5|.|TRBV28|TRBD1
TGTGCCAGCAGTTTATTAAGACAGGGGAACCAGCCCCAGCATTTT
CASSLLRQGNQPQHF
>TRBJ2-7|.|TRBV12-3/TRBV12-4|.
TGTGCCAGCAGGCTAGCCGGGGAGGAGCAGTACTTC
CASRLAGEEQYF
>TRBJ2-7|once|TRBV28|TRBD1
TGTGCCAGCAGTTCTCACCGGGACAGGGTACAGTACTTC
CASSSHRDRVQYF
>TRBJ2-3|.|TRBV9|TRBD1
TGTGCCAGCAGCGAGAGAACAGGGGGGAAGGATACGCAGTATTTT
CASSERTGGKDTQYF
>TRBJ2-5|few|TRBV7-9|.
TGTGCCAGCAGCTCTCAGTTACAAGAGACCCAGTACTTC
CASSSQLQETQYF
>TRBJ2-7|.|TRBV3-1/TRBV3-2|.
TGTGCCAGCAGCCAAGACCCAAGGGGCGAGCAGTACTTC
CASSQDPRGEQYF
>TRBJ1-3|.|TRBV18|.
TGTGCCAGCTCACGACAAACAGACCTCGCAATATATTTT
CASSRQTDLAIYF
>TRBJ1-1|.|TRBV2|.
TGTGCCAGCAGTGCCACAGGTTTCAGCGCTGAAGCTTTCTTT
CASSATGFSAEAFF
>TRBJ1-1|.|TRBV15|.
TGTGCCACCAGCAGAGGGGAGACCTCCCGTTTCACTGAAGCTTTCTTT
CATSRGETSRFTEAFF
>TRBJ1-4|.|TRBV28|.
TGTGCCCTCTCAGGAAATGAAAAACTGTTTTTT
CALSGNEKLFF
>TRBJ1-5|.|TRBV27|.
TGTGCCAGCAGTTTGGTACACGGAGGCAATCAGCCCCAGCATTTT
CASSLVHGGNQPQHF
>TRBJ1-1|.|TRBV3-1/TRBV3-2|TRBD1
TGTGCCAGCAGCCAAGAGGCCAGGGGGCGCATGAACACTGAAGCTTTCTTT
CASSQEARGRMNTEAFF
>TRBJ1-2|.|TRBV5-1|.
TGCGCCAGCAGCCGTAGTTGGGGGGCTAACTATGGCTACACCTTC
CASSRSWGANYGYTF